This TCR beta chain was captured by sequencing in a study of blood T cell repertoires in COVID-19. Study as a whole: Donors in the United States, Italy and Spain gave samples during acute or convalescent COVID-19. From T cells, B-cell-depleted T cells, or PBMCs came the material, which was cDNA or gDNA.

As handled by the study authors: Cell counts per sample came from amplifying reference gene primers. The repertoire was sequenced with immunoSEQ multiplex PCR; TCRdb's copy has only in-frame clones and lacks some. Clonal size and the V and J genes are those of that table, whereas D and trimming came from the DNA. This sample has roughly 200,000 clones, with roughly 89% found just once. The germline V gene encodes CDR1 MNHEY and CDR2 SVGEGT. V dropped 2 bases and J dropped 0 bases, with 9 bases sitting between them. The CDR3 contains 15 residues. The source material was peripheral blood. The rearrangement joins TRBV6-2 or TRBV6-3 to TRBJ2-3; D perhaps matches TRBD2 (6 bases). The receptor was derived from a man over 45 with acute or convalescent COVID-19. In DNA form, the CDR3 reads TGTGCCAGCAGTTACCGGGGGACTAGCACAGATACGCAGTATTTT. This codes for CASSYRGTSTDTQYF.